Presented here are 2 T cell receptor beta chains from one specimen sequenced in a study of cytomegalovirus exposure and HLA in healthy donors. Researchers ran the PCR with 60 Vbeta and 13 Jbeta primers. Produced via immunoSEQ multiplex PCR; TCRdb's table is partial and in-frame only. This table has fewer than 250,000 clones, around 81% appearing once. Input material: PBMCs. The receptors were gathered from a young man in good health and CMV-seronegative.

This clone was observed once. The chain links TRBV5-1 to TRBJ1-1; the D is unclear. This CDR3 comprises 17 residues. Germline CDR1 is SGHRS and CDR2 is YFSETQ. With 5 bases removed from V and 6 bases from J, the gap between germline ends came to 26 bases. In DNA form, the CDR3 reads TGCGCCAGCAGTTCTCCCGGGGTTACTGGAAATTTGGCTGAAGCTTTCTTT. This codes for CASSSPGVTGNLAEAFF.

This chain uses TRBV5-6 with TRBJ2-3, with D maybe TRBD1 (6 bases). V lost 0 bases to trimming and J lost 7 bases, with 18 bases between them. CDR1 and CDR2 (germline): SGHDT, YYEEEE. This CDR3 spans 16 amino acids. The CDR3 here is CASSLGWVDSSNTQYF. In DNA, the CDR3 is TGTGCCAGCAGCTTGGGATGGGTGGACAGCTCGAATACGCAGTATTTT.